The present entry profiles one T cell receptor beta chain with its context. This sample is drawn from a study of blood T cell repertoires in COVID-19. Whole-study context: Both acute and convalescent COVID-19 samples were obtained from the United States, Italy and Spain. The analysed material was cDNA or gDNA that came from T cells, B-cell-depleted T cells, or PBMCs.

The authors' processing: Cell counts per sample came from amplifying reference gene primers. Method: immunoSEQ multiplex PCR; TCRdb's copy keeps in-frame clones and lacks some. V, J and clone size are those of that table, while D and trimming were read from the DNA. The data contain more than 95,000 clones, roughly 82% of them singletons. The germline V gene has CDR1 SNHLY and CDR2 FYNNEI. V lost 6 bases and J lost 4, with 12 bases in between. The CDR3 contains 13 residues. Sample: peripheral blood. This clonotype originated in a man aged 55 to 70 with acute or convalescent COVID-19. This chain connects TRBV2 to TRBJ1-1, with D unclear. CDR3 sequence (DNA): TGTGCCAGCAGGAGGGTTATGGTCACTGAAGCTTTCTTT. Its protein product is CASRRVMVTEAFF.